The clone carrying this T cell receptor beta chain was found once. In the original analysis: Scientists estimated how many nucleated cells there were by amplifying reference gene primers. Clones were sequenced by immunoSEQ multiplex PCR, and TCRdb holds only the in-frame ones, with some missing. V and J calls and clone size are those listed in that table; D and trimming were worked out from the DNA. The table lists 95,000 to 150,000 clones, more than 60% of them singletons, with about 2.1% in the top ten. This sample is drawn from a study of blood T cell repertoires in COVID-19. Study as a whole: Acute-phase and convalescent COVID-19 samples originated in the United States, Italy and Spain. T cells, B-cell-depleted T cells, or PBMCs provided the cDNA or gDNA that served as material.

The V and J ends lost 7 bases and 8 bases respectively, with 17 bases between them. CDR1 SNHLY and CDR2 FYNNEI come from the germline V gene. The CDR3 runs to 13 residues. V and J are TRBV2 and TRBJ1-2; the D gene is possibly TRBD1 (5 bases). The sequenced sample was peripheral blood. The source of this sequence is a man aged 65-85 years with acute or convalescent COVID-19. The CDR3 bases are TGTGCCAGCATAAGGGAACATCCAGGGGGCTACACCTTC. Its translation is CASIREHPGGYTF.